Following are 27 T cell receptor beta chains from one sample sequenced in a study of blood T cell repertoires in COVID-19. TCRdb keeps only in-frame clones here, not all; method: immunoSEQ multiplex PCR. The repertoire consists of around 73,000 clones, with around 77% occurring once and the leading ten covering roughly 2.4%. The material sequenced was peripheral blood. These receptors were obtained from a man between 65 and 85 years old with COVID-19, enrolled during active disease.

J is TRBJ2-2 and V is TRBV11-2; possibly TRBD1 for D (5 bases). The CDR3 has 17 amino acids. Germline CDR1 is SGHAT and CDR2 is FQNNGV. The V end was cut by 5 bases, the J end by 6 bases, with 22 bases between. CDR3 nucleotide sequence: TGTGCCAGCAGCCCCTATGACAGTCTTCCGGCTGCCGGGGAGCTGTTTTTT. This codes for CASSPYDSLPAAGELFF. Filled out from reference TRBV11-2 and TRBJ2-2, the complete variable domain reads EAGVAQSPRYKIIEKRQSVAFWCNPISGHATLYWYQQILGQGPKLLIQFQNNGVVDDSQLPKDRFSAERLKGVDSTLKIQPAKLEDSAVYLCASSPYDSLPAAGELFFGEGSRLTVL.

In this sample, this clone turned up a few times. This chain links TRBV20-1 with TRBJ2-1, with D perhaps matching TRBD1 (6 bases). Trimming took off 3 bases at V and 12 bases at J, with 21 bases between the two ends. The CDR3 extends over 14 amino acids. CDR1 DFQATT and CDR2 SNEGSKA come from the germline V gene (reference sequence). The DNA for the CDR3 is TGCAGTGCTAGTTACAGGGCTTTTAGCATGGGGCAGTTCTTC. Protein product: CSASYRAFSMGQFF.

The CDR3 here is CASSPPGFGQPQHF. CDR3 sequence (DNA): TGTGCCAGCAGCCCACCGGGGTTCGGGCAGCCCCAGCATTTT. This rearrangement joins TRBV7-9 to TRBJ1-5, with unresolved D. Germline V lookup: CDR1 SEHNR, CDR2 FQNEAQ (reference sequence). Trimming cost V 5 bases and J 7 bases, with 15 bases left between them. The CDR3 is made up of 14 amino acids.

The sample holds a few counts of this clone. Additional DNA sequences in this sample encode the identical CDR3. This chain links TRBV3-1 (or the pseudogene TRBV3-2) with TRBJ2-7; the match to TRBD1 covers 9 bases. Germline assignment: CDR1 LGHDT and CDR2 YNNKEL (reference sequence). The V segment lost 1 base and the J segment 6 bases; nucleotides outside the gene matches: 7. This CDR3 has 15 residues. This CDR3 reads CASSQVGQGISEQYF. The CDR3, as DNA: TGTGCCAGCAGCCAAGTAGGACAGGGGATCTCCGAGCAGTACTTC.

The gene calls are TRBV7-3 and TRBJ1-1, with a tentative D call TRBD1 (6 bases). The germline V gene has CDR1 SGHTA and CDR2 FQGTGA. The CDR3 spans 17 residues. V lost 1 base and J 2 bases, leaving 17 bases between the germline ends. For the CDR3, the DNA is TGTGCCAGCAGCTTAATTTCAACAGGGATGTCAAACACTGAAGCTTTCTTT. The encoded protein is CASSLISTGMSNTEAFF.

V usage is TRBV5-4 and J usage is TRBJ2-5, with TRBD1 matching over 7 bases. Germline V CDR1 and CDR2: SGHNT, YYREEE (reference sequence). The J segment lost 2 bases and the V segment lost 3 bases, leaving 7 bases of the junction unmatched. The CDR3 length is 15 residues. CDR3 bases: TGTGCCAGCAGCTCACAGAAGGGGGCGCAAGAGACCCAGTACTTC. Protein: CASSSQKGAQETQYF.

This clone appeared a single time. CDR3 residues: CASSQDLVYEQYF. CDR3 bases: TGCGCCAGCAGCCAAGATTTAGTATACGAGCAGTACTTC. V and J are TRBV4-3 and TRBJ2-7; no firm D call. Trimming pared 0 bases from V and 4 bases from J, leaving 7 bases between. This CDR3 spans 13 amino acids. Germline CDR1 is LGHNA and CDR2 is YSLEER.

The rearrangement links TRBV20-1 to TRBJ2-1, with TRBD2 matching 7 bases. Trimming at V came to 5 bases and at J to 16 bases, leaving 11 bases not matched to a gene. The CDR3 loop spans 11 amino acids. Germline V gene lookup returns CDR1 DFQATT and CDR2 SNEGSKA (reference sequence). The CDR3: CSAPLTSRSFF. Here the CDR3 DNA reads TGCAGTGCTCCTTTGACTAGCCGCTCTTTCTTC.

The rearrangement links TRBV30 to TRBJ1-1, with unresolved D. Germline V lookup: CDR1 GTSNPN, CDR2 SVGIG (reference sequence). CDR3 length: 13 amino acids. Trimming shortened V by 0 bases and J by 4 bases, and 9 bases separated the two germline ends. This CDR3 is CAWSVSISTEAFF. CDR3 in DNA: TGTGCCTGGAGTGTCTCCATTAGCACTGAAGCTTTCTTT. Filled out from reference TRBV30 and TRBJ1-1, the complete variable domain reads SQTIHQWPATLVQPVGSPLSLECTVEGTSNPNLYWYRQAAGRGLQLLFYSVGIGQISSEVPQNLSASRPQDRQFILSSKKLLLSDSGFYLCAWSVSISTEAFFGQGTRLTVV.

The chain recombines TRBV18 with TRBJ2-2; 9 bases align to TRBD1. Germline lookup yields CDR1 KGHSH and CDR2 LQKENI. The CDR3 has 15 amino acids. V was clipped by 4 bases and J by 4 bases; unmatched bases: 4. The CDR3 sequence: CASSLGQGFTGELFF. The DNA for the CDR3 is TGTGCCAGCTCACTTGGACAGGGGTTCACCGGGGAGCTGTTTTTT.

V and J are TRBV5-4 and TRBJ1-1; 7 bases align to TRBD1. The V gene's germline CDR1 is SGHNT and CDR2 YYREEE (reference sequence). J lost 0 bases, V lost 4 bases, and 9 bases had no gene match. This CDR3 spans 16 amino acids. The CDR3 sequence is CASSEGAGSMNTEAFF. The CDR3 DNA reads as TGTGCCAGCAGCGAGGGGGCAGGGTCAATGAACACTGAAGCTTTCTTT.

The rearrangement links TRBV11-2 to TRBJ2-6; 9 positions match TRBD1. The CDR3 runs to 19 residues. J was trimmed by 2 bases and V by 2 bases; bases with no gene match: 10. CDR1 SGHAT and CDR2 FQNNGV come from the germline V gene. The CDR3 region has the DNA TGTGCCAGCAGCTTACGGGGGACAGGGAGGTTCCCTGGGGCCAACGTCCTGACTTTC. Translation: CASSLRGTGRFPGANVLTF.

This clone was found once. This rearrangement joins TRBV7-2 to TRBJ2-7; perhaps TRBD2 as D (6 bases). V lost 1 base to trimming and J lost 3 bases, with 7 bases between them. CDR1 and CDR2 (germline): SGHTA, FQGNSA. There are 13 residues in the CDR3. The CDR3 coding sequence is TGTGCCAGCAGCTTAGGACTAGTCTACGAGCAGTACTTC. Amino acids: CASSLGLVYEQYF.

The chain recombines TRBV15 with TRBJ2-7, with a possible D match to TRBD2 (6 bases). CDR3 length: 15 residues. Deletions cut 8 bases from V and 5 bases from J, with 22 bases between. Germline loops: CDR1 LNHNV, CDR2 YYDKDF (reference sequence). DNA of the CDR3: TGTGCCACCGTACCGGGAGCAGGATTGGGCAACGAGCAGTACTTC. This translates into CATVPGAGLGNEQYF.

V is TRBV6-5 and J is TRBJ2-3; 10 positions match TRBD2. The V gene's germline CDR1 is MNHEY and CDR2 SVGAGI. The CDR3 consists of 15 residues. V was clipped by 1 base and J by 7 bases; unmatched bases: 5. For the CDR3, the DNA is TGTGCCAGCAGTTACTTGAGCGGGAGGGAAAATACGCAGTATTTT. It specifies CASSYLSGRENTQYF.

The chain employs TRBV11-2 and TRBJ1-1; perhaps TRBD1 as D (6 bases). This CDR3 contains 13 residues. The ends were cut back, 5 bases at V and 8 bases at J, with 15 bases in the middle. Germline V gene lookup returns CDR1 SGHAT and CDR2 FQNNGV. CDR3 nucleotide sequence: TGTGCCAGCAGCCCCAACCAGGGGCAGGAAGCTTTCTTT. Amino acid sequence: CASSPNQGQEAFF.

The chain uses TRBV19 and TRBJ1-2; D gene unclear. V was trimmed by 4 bases and J by 2 bases, leaving 14 bases between them. CDR3 length: 15 residues. Germline values: CDR1 LNHDA, CDR2 SQIVND (reference sequence). The CDR3 loop reads CASSRSSTLNYGYTF. CDR3 nucleotides: TGTGCCAGTAGTAGGTCGAGCACCCTCAACTATGGCTACACCTTC.

The J gene is TRBJ2-1, the V gene TRBV14, with TRBD2 identical over 10 bases. CDR1 SGHDN and CDR2 FVKESK come from the germline V gene. The trim removed 4 bases at V and 10 bases at J, leaving 10 bases unmatched. This CDR3 comprises 15 residues. CDR3: CASSRPGLAPGEQFF. CDR3 in DNA: TGTGCCAGCAGCCGGCCGGGACTAGCGCCAGGGGAGCAGTTCTTC.

This chain connects TRBV28 to TRBJ2-7, with 7 nucleotides matching TRBD1. Looked up from germline, CDR1 is MDHEN and CDR2 is SYDVKM. V lost 7 bases, J lost 3 bases, and 3 bases stayed unmatched. CDR3 length equals 12 residues. The CDR3 is CASNRQGYEQYF. The CDR3 DNA follows: TGTGCCAGCAATCGACAGGGCTACGAGCAGTACTTC. Together with reference TRBV28 and TRBJ2-7, the CDR3 gives the full variable domain: DVKVTQSSRYLVKRTGEKVFLECVQDMDHENMFWYRQDPGLGLRLIYFSYDVKMKEKGDIPEGYSVSREKKERFSLILESASTNQTSMYLCASNRQGYEQYFGPGTRLTVT.

V is TRBV7-2 and J is TRBJ1-3, with 10 bases matching TRBD1. The CDR3 totals 16 residues. V shed 1 base and J 4 bases; nucleotides not matched to a gene: 4. From germline, CDR1 is SGHTA and CDR2 FQGNSA. CDR3 in amino acids: CASSLVGQGSGNTIYF. The CDR3 DNA reads as TGTGCCAGCAGCTTAGTGGGACAGGGGTCCGGAAACACCATATATTTT.

The chain has TRBV7-8 and TRBJ2-2; the D gene is possibly TRBD1 (5 bases). CDR1 and CDR2 from the germline V gene are SGHVS and FQNEAQ. Trimming removed 3 bases at V and 5 bases at J, with 13 bases between. The CDR3 sequence is 15 residues long. In DNA form, the CDR3 reads TGTGCCAGCAGCTTTCGTCCGCAGGGTACCGGGGAGCTGTTTTTT. Encoded protein: CASSFRPQGTGELFF.

J is TRBJ2-5 and V is TRBV9; 7 bases match TRBD2. The CDR3 sequence is 15 residues long. Looked up from germline, CDR1 is SGDLS and CDR2 is YYNGEE. Trimming took 0 bases from V and 5 from J; bases not matched to a gene: 7. The CDR3 nucleotides are TGTGCCAGCAGCGTAGGCGCGGGAGCTTCGGAGACCCAGTACTTC. Translating it yields CASSVGAGASETQYF.

This clone has only a few counts. The V gene is TRBV10-3, the J gene TRBJ2-1, with D unresolved. The CDR3 covers 13 residues. V was cut by 0 bases and J by 9 bases, with 9 bases left in between. Germline CDR1 is ENHRY and CDR2 is SYGVKD. CDR3 in amino acids: CAISESLIVEQFF. DNA for the CDR3: TGTGCCATCAGTGAGTCTCTGATAGTTGAGCAGTTCTTC.

This clone appeared once. The J gene is TRBJ2-1, the V gene TRBV28; possible D gene TRBD2, 6 bases. The CDR3 consists of 18 residues. V shed 9 bases and J shed 0 bases, with 24 bases lying between them. CDR1 and CDR2 from the germline V gene are MDHEN and SYDVKM. CDR3 DNA sequence: TGTGCCAGTTATAGCGGAAGCGGGCCCCAGAGCTCCTACAATGAGCAGTTCTTC. Protein product: CASYSGSGPQSSYNEQFF.

The genes are TRBV28 and TRBJ1-5, with 10 bases fitting TRBD1. The CDR3 extends over 15 amino acids. Germline values: CDR1 MDHEN, CDR2 SYDVKM. With V trimmed by 4 bases and J by 5 bases, 5 bases remained unmatched. The CDR3 spells CASSSGQGSYQPQHF. The CDR3 DNA reads as TGTGCCAGCAGTTCGGGACAGGGGTCTTATCAGCCCCAGCATTTT.

This clone is deemed medium-sized (0.01 to 0.1%). The CDR3 nucleotides read TGTGCCAGCAATGGACAGGGTGCCGGGGAGCTGTTTTTT. Residues: CASNGQGAGELFF. The chain is built from TRBV2 and TRBJ2-2; 8 nucleotides align to TRBD1. Trimming removed 7 bases from V and 6 bases from J; junction bases left unmatched: 4. The germline V gene encodes CDR1 SNHLY and CDR2 FYNNEI. The CDR3 is 13 residues long.

In its sample, this clone was seen once. The rearrangement joins TRBV10-3 to TRBJ1-5, with TRBD1 identical over 9 bases. Germline lookup yields CDR1 ENHRY and CDR2 SYGVKD. J lost 6 bases, V lost 3 bases, and 12 bases had no gene match. This CDR3 is built from 17 residues. The CDR3: CAISEGSAGQGIQPQHF. In DNA, the CDR3 is TGTGCCATCAGTGAAGGTTCAGCGGGACAGGGAATTCAGCCCCAGCATTTT.